The 19 T cell receptor beta chains given below trace back to one sample, sequenced in a study of tumor-infiltrating lymphocytes in primary liver carcinoma. Bulk tissue was left unsorted, and RNA and DNA were co-extracted from about 20-30 mg of it. Reverse transcription of around 500 ng total RNA with a constant-region primer produced TCR beta cDNA. ARM-PCR was slightly modified, and three nested multiplex PCR rounds with it gave rise to the TCR beta libraries. The two initial PCR rounds, ten to eleven cycles each, used TRBV1-TRBV30 forward and C-beta reverse primers. One entry per CDR3 protein, called by TCRdb with MiXCR from the multiplex PCR reads. The data hold more than 30,000 distinct CDR3 sequences, with more than 60% observed a single time. The sequencing sample was made of tumor-adjacent normal liver tissue. These receptors originate from a man aged 40-50 years with primary liver carcinoma and hepatitis B virus infection.

Remarks on this clonotype: Because the CDR3 is missing its conserved closing phenylalanine or tryptophan, this is likely a read error. The chain is built from TRBV11-2 and TRBJ2-1; D perhaps matches TRBD2 (5 bases). Trimming removed 6 bases at V and 8 bases at J, with 17 bases between. This CDR3 is built from 14 residues. The germline V gene has CDR1 SGHAT and CDR2 FQNNGV. The CDR3 DNA is TGTGCCAGCAGATTGTCTAGCTTGGGGTATGAGCAGTTCCTC. This encodes CASRLSSLGYEQFL.

In its sample, this clonotype was seen a few times. Its ends do not fully match the called genes, so a read error is possible. The chain uses TRBV11-2 and TRBJ2-5; D may correspond to TRBD1 or TRBD2 (7 bases each). CDR3 length: 14 amino acids. Germline V gene sequence: CDR1 SGHAT, CDR2 FQNNGV. The CDR3 spells CASSFRGGRETQYF. In DNA, the CDR3 is TGTGCCAGCAGCTTCAGGGGGGGACGAGAGACCCAATACTTC.

In regard to this clonotype: A junction boundary mismatches the germline segment, possibly from a read error. The rearrangement joins TRBV28 to TRBJ1-2, with a possible D match to TRBD1 (6 bases). The CDR3 has 13 amino acids. Germline loops: CDR1 MDHEN, CDR2 SYDVKM. CDR3 residues: CASSLMDRYGHTF. In DNA form, the CDR3 reads TGTGCCAGCAGTTTAATGGACAGATATGGCCACACCTTC.

The sample holds many counts of this clonotype. This chain joins TRBV5-1 and TRBJ1-4; a possible D gene is TRBD1 (5 bases). This CDR3 region has 15 residues. From germline, CDR1 is SGHRS and CDR2 YFSETQ. The V end lost 7 bases, the J end lost 4 bases, and 17 bases lay between the germline ends. CDR3 in DNA: TGCGCCAGCTCCAATCCCGGGACGGATAATGAAAAACTGTTTTTT. Protein product: CASSNPGTDNEKLFF.

The genes are TRBV6-5 and TRBJ2-1, with D possibly matching TRBD2 (5 bases). Germline-derived CDR1 and CDR2 are MNHEY and SVGAGI. V dropped 5 bases and J dropped 9 bases, with 17 bases sitting between them. This CDR3 has 14 amino acids. This CDR3 reads CASSEVGVVAEQFF. The DNA of the CDR3 is TGTGCCAGCAGTGAAGTCGGGGTGGTGGCTGAGCAGTTCTTC.

Points on this clonotype: Compared with germline, one end of the junction differs, possibly owing to a read error. This chain joins TRBV6-1 and TRBJ1-5, with D perhaps matching TRBD1 (5 bases). The CDR3 has 15 residues. CDR1 is MNHNS, CDR2 SASEGT, per germline. CDR3 in amino acids: CVSSAAGQGGQPQHF. The CDR3 DNA reads as TGTGTCAGCAGTGCAGCGGGGCAGGGCGGTCAGCCCCAGCATTTT.

The V and J genes are TRBV20-1 and TRBJ2-7, with D unresolved. CDR3 length: 13 residues. V dropped 1 base and J dropped 3 bases, with 10 bases sitting between them. The V gene's germline CDR1 is DFQATT and CDR2 SNEGSKA (reference sequence). The DNA for the CDR3 is TGCAGTGCTAGAGGCGGCATCGACTACGAGCAGTACTTC. This codes for CSARGGIDYEQYF.

In regard to this clonotype: One end of the junction does not line up with germline, which may come from a read error. This rearrangement joins TRBV4-1 to TRBJ1-5; D might be TRBD1 (5 bases). Germline V CDR1 and CDR2: MGHRA, YSYEKL. The CDR3 runs to 15 residues. The CDR3 coding sequence is TGCCCCAGCAGACCCATAGAGGGGAGTAATCAGCCCCAGCATTTT. This encodes CPSRPIEGSNQPQHF.

This clonotype was detected ten times or more. The genes are TRBV28 and TRBJ1-2; TRBD1 is a possible D gene (5 bases). The CDR3 runs 13 residues. The V and J ends lost 2 bases and 4 bases respectively, with 8 bases between them. Germline values: CDR1 MDHEN, CDR2 SYDVKM. For the CDR3, the DNA is TGTGCCAGCAGTTTACAGGGTCCCTATGGCTACACCTTC. As protein: CASSLQGPYGYTF.

This clonotype was detected ten times or more. Written as DNA, the CDR3 is TGCGCCAGCAGCTTGGAGAGCCAGGGGGGAGCAGGAAACACCATATATTTT. This gives the protein CASSLESQGGAGNTIYF. The gene calls are TRBV5-1 and TRBJ1-3; 7 bases map to TRBD1. Losses at the gene ends were 0 bases for V and 4 bases for J; bases not matched to a gene: 10. The CDR3 sequence is 17 residues long. CDR1 and CDR2 (germline): SGHRS, YFSETQ.

This chain connects TRBV4-2 to TRBJ2-7; D gene unclear. CDR3 length: 17 amino acids. V lost 0 bases to trimming and J lost 3 bases, with 18 bases between them. Germline CDR1 LGHNA, CDR2 YNFKEQ. In nucleotides, the CDR3 is TGTGCCAGCAGCCAAGATCGGCTCCGCCAGCCGGGCTACGAGCAGTACTTC. Translated: CASSQDRLRQPGYEQYF.

Comment on this clonotype: The junction and the germline gene differ at one end; a read error may be behind it. The rearrangement links TRBV5-1 to TRBJ2-5; 9 nucleotides match TRBD2. Germline-derived CDR1 and CDR2 are SGHRS and YFSETQ. The CDR3 is made up of 15 amino acids. CDR3 in amino acids: CASGPDSGSQETQYF. As DNA, the CDR3 is TGCGCCAGCGGTCCGGATAGCGGGAGTCAAGAGACCCAGTATTTC.

Of note for this clonotype: A read error may account for a junction end that differs from germline. The chain employs TRBV5-6 and TRBJ1-1; D unresolved. The CDR3 is 13 amino acids. CDR1 SGHDT and CDR2 YYEEEE come from the germline V gene. CDR3 amino acids: CASTNIVGTEAFF. The CDR3 coding sequence is TGTGCCAGCACCAACATAGTGGGCACTGAAGCATTCTTT.

This clonotype was counted only a few times. One end of the junction is discordant with germline, which a read error may explain. The V gene is TRBV11-3, the J gene TRBJ1-1; D not resolved. The germline V gene encodes CDR1 SGHNT and CDR2 YENEEA. The CDR3 is made up of 14 amino acids. CDR3 region: CASSLGSSNTEAFF. The CDR3 DNA sequence: TGTGCCAGCAGTTTAGGGTCGTCGAACACTGAAGCTTTCTTC. Variable domain in full (rest from reference TRBV11-3 and TRBJ1-1): EAGVVQSPRYKIIEKKQPVAFWCNPISGHNTLYWYLQNLGQGPELLIRYENEEAVDDSQLPKDRFSAERLKGVDSTLKIQPAELGDSAVYLCASSLGSSNTEAFFGQGTRLTVV.

As concerns this clonotype: The CDR3 does not close with the conserved phenylalanine or tryptophan, likely indicating a read error. This sequence joins TRBV28 and TRBJ2-1; possibly TRBD1 or TRBD2 for D (5 bases each). Germline CDR1 is MDHEN and CDR2 is SYDVKM. Trimming shortened V by 2 bases and J by 12 bases, and 17 bases separated the two germline ends. The CDR3 runs to 14 residues. CDR3 DNA: TGTGCCAGCAGTTTACCCCGGGACGGGGTCGGGCAGTTCACC. As protein: CASSLPRDGVGQFT.

This rearrangement joins TRBV5-6 to TRBJ2-7; TRBD2 aligns across 12 bases. V was pared by 9 bases and J by 1 base, with 8 bases of the junction left unmatched. This CDR3 contains 15 residues. The V gene's germline CDR1 is SGHDT and CDR2 YYEEEE. The CDR3 loop reads CAIIFGLAGSYEQYF. DNA of the CDR3: TGTGCCATCATATTCGGACTAGCGGGGTCCTACGAGCAGTACTTC.

Comments on this clonotype: The CDR3 ends on some other residue instead of the conserved phenylalanine or tryptophan, so this is likely a read error. This sequence joins TRBV5-1 and TRBJ2-7, with TRBD2 matching 7 bases. The CDR3 is 16 residues long. V shed 0 bases, J shed 4 bases, and the junction held 10 bases outside the gene matches. The V gene's germline CDR1 is SGHRS and CDR2 YFSETQ. Here the CDR3 DNA reads TGCGCCAGCAGCTTGGATGGGGCGGGAGCTTCATACGAGCAGTACATC. This encodes CASSLDGAGASYEQYI.

As regards this clonotype: No conserved phenylalanine or tryptophan ends this CDR3, so it is likely a read error. The CDR3 is CASSLPPRGTLNSPLHL. CDR3 DNA sequence: TGTGCCAGCAGCTTACCCCCTCGTGGGACCCTTAATTCACCCCTCCACCTT. The chain links TRBV7-8 to TRBJ1-6, with D possibly TRBD1 on 5 matching bases. V gave up 2 bases and J gave up 6 bases, with 17 bases separating them. This CDR3 comprises 17 residues. CDR1 is SGHVS, CDR2 FQNEAQ, per germline.

In regard to this clonotype: The CDR3 does not close with the conserved phenylalanine or tryptophan, likely indicating a read error. This chain uses TRBV29-1 with TRBJ2-1; D tentatively reads TRBD1 or TRBD2 (5 bases each). The CDR3 is 16 amino acids. Trimming pared 4 bases from V and 7 bases from J, leaving 23 bases between. Germline lookup yields CDR1 SQVTM and CDR2 ANQGSEA. For the CDR3, the DNA is TGCAGCGTTGGAGGGGCTAGCTGGAGGCCCTGTAATGAGCAGTTCTTA. Its protein product is CSVGGASWRPCNEQFL.